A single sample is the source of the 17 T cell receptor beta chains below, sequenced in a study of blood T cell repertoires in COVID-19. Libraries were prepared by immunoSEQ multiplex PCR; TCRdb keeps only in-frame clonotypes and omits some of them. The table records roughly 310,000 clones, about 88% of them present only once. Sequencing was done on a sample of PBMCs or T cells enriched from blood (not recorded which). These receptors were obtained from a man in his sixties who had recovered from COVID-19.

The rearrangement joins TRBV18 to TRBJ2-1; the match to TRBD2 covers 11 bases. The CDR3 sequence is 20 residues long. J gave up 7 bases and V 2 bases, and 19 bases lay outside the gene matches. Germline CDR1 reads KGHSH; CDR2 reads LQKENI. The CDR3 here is CASSPGSLAGVPDGGNEQFF. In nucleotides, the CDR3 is TGTGCCAGCTCACCAGGGTCACTAGCGGGAGTCCCCGATGGGGGGAATGAGCAGTTCTTC. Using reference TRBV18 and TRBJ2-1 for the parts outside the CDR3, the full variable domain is NAGVMQNPRHLVRRRGQEARLRCSPMKGHSHVYWYRQLPEEGLKFMVYLQKENIIDESGMPKERFSAEFPKEGPSILRIQQVVRGDSAAYFCASSPGSLAGVPDGGNEQFFGPGTRLTVL.

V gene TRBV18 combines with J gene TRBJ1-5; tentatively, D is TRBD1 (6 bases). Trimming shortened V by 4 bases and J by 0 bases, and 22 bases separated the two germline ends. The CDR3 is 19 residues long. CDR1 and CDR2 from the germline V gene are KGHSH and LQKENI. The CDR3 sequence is CASSQTGGTRSFSNQPQHF. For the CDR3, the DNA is TGTGCCAGCTCACAAACGGGGGGCACTAGAAGTTTTAGCAATCAGCCCCAGCATTTT.

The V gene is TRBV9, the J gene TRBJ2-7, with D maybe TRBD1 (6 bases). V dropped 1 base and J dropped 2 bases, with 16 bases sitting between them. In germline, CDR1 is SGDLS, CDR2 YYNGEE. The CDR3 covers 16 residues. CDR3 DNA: TGTGCCAGCAGCGTATCTCCTTGGCAGGGGACCTACGAGCAGTACTTC. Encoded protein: CASSVSPWQGTYEQYF.

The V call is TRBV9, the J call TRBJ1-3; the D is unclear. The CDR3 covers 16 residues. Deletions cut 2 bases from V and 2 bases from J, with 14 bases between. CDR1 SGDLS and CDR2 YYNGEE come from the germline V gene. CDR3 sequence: CASSVSGNGAGNTIYF. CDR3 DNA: TGTGCCAGCAGCGTTAGCGGCAATGGGGCTGGAAACACCATATATTTT.

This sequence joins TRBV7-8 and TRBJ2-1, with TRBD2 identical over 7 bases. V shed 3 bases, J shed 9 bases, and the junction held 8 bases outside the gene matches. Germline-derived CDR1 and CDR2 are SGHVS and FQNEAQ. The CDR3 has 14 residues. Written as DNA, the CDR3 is TGTGCCAGCAGCTTCAGAGGCTCTAGCGGTGAGCAGTTCTTC. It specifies CASSFRGSSGEQFF.

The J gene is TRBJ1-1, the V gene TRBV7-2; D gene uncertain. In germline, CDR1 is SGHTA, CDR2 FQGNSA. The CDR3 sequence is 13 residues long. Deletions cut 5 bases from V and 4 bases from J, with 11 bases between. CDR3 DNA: TGTGCCAGCAGCCCTCGCCGGGGCACTGAAGCTTTCTTT. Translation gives CASSPRRGTEAFF. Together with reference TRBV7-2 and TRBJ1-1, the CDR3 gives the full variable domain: GAGVSQSPSNKVTEKGKDVELRCDPISGHTALYWYRQSLGQGLEFLIYFQGNSAPDKSGLPSDRFSAERTGGSVSTLTIQRTQQEDSAVYLCASSPRRGTEAFFGQGTRLTVV.

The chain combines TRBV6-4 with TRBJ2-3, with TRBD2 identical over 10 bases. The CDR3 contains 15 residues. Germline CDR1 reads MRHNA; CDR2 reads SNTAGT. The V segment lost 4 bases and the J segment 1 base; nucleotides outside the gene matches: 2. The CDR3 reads CASSAGLARTDTQYF. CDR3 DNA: TGTGCCAGCAGTGCGGGACTAGCGCGCACAGATACGCAGTATTTT.

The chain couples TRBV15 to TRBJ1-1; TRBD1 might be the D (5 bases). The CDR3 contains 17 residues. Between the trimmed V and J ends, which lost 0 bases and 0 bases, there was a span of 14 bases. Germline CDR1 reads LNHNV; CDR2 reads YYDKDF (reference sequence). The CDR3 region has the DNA TGTGCCACCAGCAGAGAAGGGGTAGGTCCCATGAACACTGAAGCTTTCTTT. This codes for CATSREGVGPMNTEAFF.

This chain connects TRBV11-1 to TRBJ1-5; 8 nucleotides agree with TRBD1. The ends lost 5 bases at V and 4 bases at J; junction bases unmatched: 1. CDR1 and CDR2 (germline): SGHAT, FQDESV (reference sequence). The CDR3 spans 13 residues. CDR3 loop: CASSTGGNQPQHF. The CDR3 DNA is TGTGCCAGCAGCACAGGGGGGAATCAGCCCCAGCATTTT.

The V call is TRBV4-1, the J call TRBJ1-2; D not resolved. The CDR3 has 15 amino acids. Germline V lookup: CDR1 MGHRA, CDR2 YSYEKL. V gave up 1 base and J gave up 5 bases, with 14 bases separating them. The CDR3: CASSQGPHRVYGYTF. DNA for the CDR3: TGCGCCAGCAGCCAAGGGCCCCACCGGGTTTATGGCTACACCTTC.

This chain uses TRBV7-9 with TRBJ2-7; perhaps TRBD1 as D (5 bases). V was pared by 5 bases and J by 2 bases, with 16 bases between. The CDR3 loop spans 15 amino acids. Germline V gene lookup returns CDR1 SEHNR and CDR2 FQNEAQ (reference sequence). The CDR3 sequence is CASSPGNSRAYEQYF. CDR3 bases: TGTGCCAGCAGCCCAGGGAACTCCAGGGCCTACGAGCAGTACTTC.

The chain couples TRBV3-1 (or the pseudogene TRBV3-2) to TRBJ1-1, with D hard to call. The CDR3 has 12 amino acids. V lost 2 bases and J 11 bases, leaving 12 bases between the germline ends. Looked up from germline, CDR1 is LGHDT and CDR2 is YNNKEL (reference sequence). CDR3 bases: TGTGCCAGCAGCCAAAGCACCGGCAGGGCTTTCTTT. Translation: CASSQSTGRAFF.

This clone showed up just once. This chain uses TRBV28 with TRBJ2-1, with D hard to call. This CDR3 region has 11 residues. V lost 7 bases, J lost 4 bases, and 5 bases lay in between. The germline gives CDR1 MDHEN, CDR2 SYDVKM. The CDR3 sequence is CASTLYNEQFF. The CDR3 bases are TGTGCCAGCACCCTTTACAATGAGCAGTTCTTC.

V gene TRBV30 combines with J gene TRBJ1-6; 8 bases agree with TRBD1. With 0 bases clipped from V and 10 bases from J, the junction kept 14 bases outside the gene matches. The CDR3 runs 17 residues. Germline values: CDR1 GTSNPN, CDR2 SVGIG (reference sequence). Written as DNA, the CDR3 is TGTGCCTGGAGTGTACGAGCACTGGGACAGGAGATCTCACCCCTCCACTTT. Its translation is CAWSVRALGQEISPLHF.

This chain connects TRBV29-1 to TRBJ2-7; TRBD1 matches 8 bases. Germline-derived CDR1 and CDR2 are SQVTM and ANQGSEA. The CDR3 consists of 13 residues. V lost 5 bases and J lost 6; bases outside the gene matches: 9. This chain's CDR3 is CSVNSGTGPEQYF. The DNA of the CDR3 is TGCAGCGTTAACTCCGGGACAGGCCCCGAGCAGTACTTC.

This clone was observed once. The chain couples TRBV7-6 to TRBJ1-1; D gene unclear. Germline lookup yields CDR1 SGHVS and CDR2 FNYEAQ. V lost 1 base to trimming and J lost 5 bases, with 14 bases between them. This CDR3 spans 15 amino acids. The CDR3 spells CASSLEYPGRTEAFF. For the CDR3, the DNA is TGTGCCAGCAGCTTAGAGTACCCCGGGAGGACTGAAGCTTTCTTT.

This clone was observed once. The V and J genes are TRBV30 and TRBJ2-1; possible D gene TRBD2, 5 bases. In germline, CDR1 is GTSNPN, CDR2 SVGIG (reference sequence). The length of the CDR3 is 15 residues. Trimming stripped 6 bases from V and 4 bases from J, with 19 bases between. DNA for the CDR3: TGTGCCTGCAATCCGACTGGAGCGGTTTACAATGAGCAGTTCTTC. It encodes CACNPTGAVYNEQFF. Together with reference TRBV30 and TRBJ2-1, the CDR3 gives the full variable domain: SQTIHQWPATLVQPVGSPLSLECTVEGTSNPNLYWYRQAAGRGLQLLFYSVGIGQISSEVPQNLSASRPQDRQFILSSKKLLLSDSGFYLCACNPTGAVYNEQFFGPGTRLTVL.